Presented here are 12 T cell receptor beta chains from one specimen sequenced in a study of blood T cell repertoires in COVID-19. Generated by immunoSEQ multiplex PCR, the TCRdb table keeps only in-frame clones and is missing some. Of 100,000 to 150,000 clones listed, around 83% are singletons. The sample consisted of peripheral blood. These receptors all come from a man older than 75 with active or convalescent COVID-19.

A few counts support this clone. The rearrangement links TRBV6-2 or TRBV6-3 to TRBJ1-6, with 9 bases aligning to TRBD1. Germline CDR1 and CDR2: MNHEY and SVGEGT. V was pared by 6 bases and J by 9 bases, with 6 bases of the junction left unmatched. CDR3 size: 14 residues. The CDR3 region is CASSLGQGPSPLHF. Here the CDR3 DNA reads TGTGCCAGCAGCCTGGGACAGGGCCCTTCACCCCTCCACTTT.

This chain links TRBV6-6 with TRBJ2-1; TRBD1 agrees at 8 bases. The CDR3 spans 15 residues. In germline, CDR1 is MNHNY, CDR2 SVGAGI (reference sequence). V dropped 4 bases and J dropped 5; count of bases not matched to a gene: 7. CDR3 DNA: TGTGCCAGCAGTTCAGGACAGGGAGTACACAATGAGCAGTTCTTC. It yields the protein CASSSGQGVHNEQFF.

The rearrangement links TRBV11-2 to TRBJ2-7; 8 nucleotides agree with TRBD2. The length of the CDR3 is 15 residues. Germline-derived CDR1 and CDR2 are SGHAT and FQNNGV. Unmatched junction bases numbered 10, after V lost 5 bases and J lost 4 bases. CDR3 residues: CASSVPGGGKYEQYF. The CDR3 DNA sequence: TGTGCCAGCAGCGTTCCTGGCGGGGGGAAATACGAGCAGTACTTC.

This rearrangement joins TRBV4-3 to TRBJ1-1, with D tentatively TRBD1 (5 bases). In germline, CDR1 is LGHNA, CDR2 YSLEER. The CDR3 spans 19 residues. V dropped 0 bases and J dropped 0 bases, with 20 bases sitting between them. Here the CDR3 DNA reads TGCGCCAGCAGCCAAGATCCTCAGGGCCTGTCCTTTATGAACACTGAAGCTTTCTTT. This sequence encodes CASSQDPQGLSFMNTEAFF.

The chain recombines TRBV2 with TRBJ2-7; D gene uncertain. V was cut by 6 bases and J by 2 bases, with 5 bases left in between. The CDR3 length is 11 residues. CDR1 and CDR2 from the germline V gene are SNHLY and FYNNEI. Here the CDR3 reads CASRVAYEQYF. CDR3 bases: TGTGCCAGCAGGGTAGCCTACGAGCAGTACTTC.

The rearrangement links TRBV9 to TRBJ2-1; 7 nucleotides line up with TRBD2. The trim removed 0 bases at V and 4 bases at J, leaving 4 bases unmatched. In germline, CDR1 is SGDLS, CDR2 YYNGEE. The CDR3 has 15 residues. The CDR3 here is CASSVGTSVYNEQFF. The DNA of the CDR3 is TGTGCCAGCAGCGTAGGAACTAGCGTATACAATGAGCAGTTCTTC. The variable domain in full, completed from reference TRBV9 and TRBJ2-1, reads DSGVTQTPKHLITATGQRVTLRCSPRSGDLSVYWYQQSLDQGLQFLIQYYNGEERAKGNILERFSAQQFPDLHSELNLSSLELGDSALYFCASSVGTSVYNEQFFGPGTRLTVL.

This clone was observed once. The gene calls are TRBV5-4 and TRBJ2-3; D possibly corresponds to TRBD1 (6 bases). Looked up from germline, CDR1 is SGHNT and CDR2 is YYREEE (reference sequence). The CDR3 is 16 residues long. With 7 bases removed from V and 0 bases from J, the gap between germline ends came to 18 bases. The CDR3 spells CASGPGQGLSTDTQYF. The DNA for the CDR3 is TGTGCCAGCGGGCCGGGCCAGGGGTTGAGCACAGATACGCAGTATTTT.

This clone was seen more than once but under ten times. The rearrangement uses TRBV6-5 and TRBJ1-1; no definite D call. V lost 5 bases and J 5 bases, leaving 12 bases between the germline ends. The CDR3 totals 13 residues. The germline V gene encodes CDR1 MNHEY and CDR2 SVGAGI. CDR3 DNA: TGTGCCAGCAGTCCTTGGGGAGGGACTGAAGCTTTCTTT. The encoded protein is CASSPWGGTEAFF.

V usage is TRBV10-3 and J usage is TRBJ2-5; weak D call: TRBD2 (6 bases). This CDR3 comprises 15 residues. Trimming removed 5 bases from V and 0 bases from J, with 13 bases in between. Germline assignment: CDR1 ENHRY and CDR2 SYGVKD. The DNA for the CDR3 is TGTGCCATCAGTTTTTCCGGGAGCTACCAAGAGACCCAGTACTTC. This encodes CAISFSGSYQETQYF.

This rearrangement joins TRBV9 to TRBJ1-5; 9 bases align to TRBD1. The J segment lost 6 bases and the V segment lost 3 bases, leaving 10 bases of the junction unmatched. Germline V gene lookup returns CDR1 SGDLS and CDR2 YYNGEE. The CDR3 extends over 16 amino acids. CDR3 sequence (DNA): TGTGCCAGCAGCGCGGGACAGGGAGGGGCGGTTCAGCCCCAGCATTTT. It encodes CASSAGQGGAVQPQHF.

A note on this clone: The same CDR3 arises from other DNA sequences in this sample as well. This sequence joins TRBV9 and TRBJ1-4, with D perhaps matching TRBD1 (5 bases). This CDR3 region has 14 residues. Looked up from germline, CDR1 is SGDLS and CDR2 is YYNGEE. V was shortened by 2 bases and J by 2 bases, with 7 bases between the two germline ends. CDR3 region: CASSVGGTNEKLFF. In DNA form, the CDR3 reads TGTGCCAGCAGCGTTGGGGGGACTAATGAAAAACTGTTTTTT.

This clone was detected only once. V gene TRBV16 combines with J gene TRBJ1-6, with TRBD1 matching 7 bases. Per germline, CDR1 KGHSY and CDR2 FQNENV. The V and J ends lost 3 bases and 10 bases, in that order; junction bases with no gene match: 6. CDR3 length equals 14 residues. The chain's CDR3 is CASSQQGVRSPLHF. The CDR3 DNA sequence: TGTGCCAGCAGCCAGCAGGGGGTAAGATCACCCCTCCACTTT.